This is a list of T cell receptor beta chains from one sample in a study of T cells in Graves' hyperthyroidism and ophthalmopathy. One entry per CDR3 protein, called by TCRdb with MiXCR from the multiplex PCR reads. The table records approximately 360,000 distinct CDR3 sequences, about a sixth of them present only once. Sequenced sample: blood. All receptors come from a woman aged 18-29 years with Graves' hyperthyroidism that later progressed to Graves' ophthalmopathy. Both conserved end residues are part of each CDR3. A D gene is named only where the DNA matches it firmly. Size is stated for part of the rows, as once, few or many counts, or as a class when the clone is expanded.

TRBV11-1	many	TRBJ2-7	-	CASSSGGSYEQYF	TGTGCCAGCAGCTCAGGAGGCTCCTACGAGCAGTACTTC
TRBV5-6	few	TRBJ2-2	TRBD1	CASSLVTGEHGELFF	TGTGCCAGCAGCTTGGTGACAGGGGAGCACGGGGAGCTGTTTTTT
TRBV19	-	TRBJ2-5	-	CASSIYAQETQYF	TGTGCCAGTAGTATCTATGCCCAAGAGACCCAGTACTTC
TRBV20-1	many	TRBJ2-7	TRBD1	CSAPLQGGNEQYF	TGCAGTGCTCCTTTACAGGGGGGCAACGAGCAGTACTTC
TRBV9	many	TRBJ2-5	-	CASSVVDFQETQYF	TGTGCCAGCAGCGTAGTGGACTTCCAAGAGACCCAGTACTTC
TRBV5-4	few	TRBJ2-1	TRBD1	CASSRTGGLNEQFF	TGTGCCAGCAGCCGGACAGGGGGCTTGAATGAGCAGTTCTTC
TRBV6-5	few	TRBJ1-5	-	CASSYRPRSDQPQHF	TGTGCCAGCAGTTACCGACCCCGATCGGATCAGCCCCAGCATTTT
TRBV2	-	TRBJ2-2	-	CASSAYGDYTGELFF	TGTGCCAGCAGTGCCTACGGGGATTACACCGGGGAGCTGTTTTTT
TRBV2	few	TRBJ1-4	TRBD1	CASSGDRGGEKLFF	TGTGCCAGCAGTGGGGACAGGGGAGGCGAAAAACTGTTTTTT
TRBV6-1	many	TRBJ2-7	TRBD2	CASSLYAQREGGGYEQYF	TGTGCCAGCAGCCTTTATGCCCAGCGGGAGGGAGGTGGTTACGAGCAGTACTTC
TRBV2	many	TRBJ2-1	-	CASSVQHLMGNEQFF	TGTGCCAGCAGTGTACAGCATTTAATGGGCAATGAGCAGTTCTTC
TRBV7-9	once	TRBJ2-3	-	CASSSQGSDTQYF	TGTGCCAGCAGCTCCCAGGGGTCAGATACGCAGTATTTT
TRBV29-1	-	TRBJ1-1	-	CSVLGNTEAFF	TGCAGCGTTCTAGGTAACACTGAAGCTTTCTTT
TRBV7-6	-	TRBJ1-2	-	CASSRFENAAEGYTF	TGTGCCAGCAGCCGTTTTGAGAACGCCGCTGAAGGCTACACCTTC
TRBV4-3	-	TRBJ1-2	TRBD1	CASSQLRDRGIGGYTF	TGCGCCAGCAGCCAACTCCGGGACAGGGGTATTGGGGGCTACACCTTC
TRBV5-1	many	TRBJ2-4	-	CASSLAGAENIQYF	TGCGCCAGCAGCTTGGCAGGGGCTGAAAACATTCAGTACTTC
TRBV7-8	many	TRBJ2-5	-	CASSPDGGRETQYF	TGTGCCAGCAGCCCAGATGGTGGTCGAGAGACCCAGTACTTC
TRBV18	many	TRBJ2-3	-	CASSRGAADTQYF	TGTGCCAGCTCAAGGGGGGCGGCAGATACGCAGTATTTT
TRBV2	many	TRBJ2-1	TRBD2	CASKAGGRRNGFF	TGTGCCAGCAAAGCGGGAGGGCGGCGTAATGGGTTCTTC
TRBV2	many	TRBJ2-5	-	CASTPGAGYQETQYF	TGTGCCAGCACTCCAGGGGCGGGGTACCAAGAGACCCAGTACTTC
TRBV6-1	many	TRBJ2-7	-	CASSEGVRYEQYF	TGTGCCAGCAGTGAGGGTGTTCGTTACGAGCAGTACTTC
TRBV2	many	TRBJ2-1	-	CASRQGLNEQFF	TGTGCCAGCAGGCAGGGGCTCAATGAGCAGTTCTTC
TRBV5-6	few	TRBJ2-7	TRBD2	CASSFAREGHEQYF	TGTGCCAGCAGCTTTGCCCGGGAGGGACACGAGCAGTACTTC
TRBV7-2	many	TRBJ2-7	-	CASSPASFRTSIYEQYF	TGTGCCAGCAGCCCAGCGTCGTTCCGAACGTCTATCTACGAGCAGTACTTC
TRBV4-1	few	TRBJ1-1	-	CASSPAGGNTEAFF	TGCGCCAGCAGCCCCGCCGGGGGAAACACTGAAGCTTTCTTT
TRBV28	many	TRBJ2-1	TRBD2	CASSFGLAGDNEQFF	TGTGCCAGCAGTTTCGGACTAGCGGGAGACAATGAGCAGTTCTTC
TRBV7-8	many	TRBJ1-6	TRBD1	CASSLVGQGVNSPLHF	TGTGCCAGCAGCTTAGTGGGCCAGGGGGTAAATTCACCCCTCCACTTT
TRBV5-1	-	TRBJ2-5	TRBD2	CASSLALAGVETQYF	TGCGCCAGCAGCTTGGCCCTAGCGGGAGTCGAGACCCAGTACTTC
TRBV27	few	TRBJ1-1	-	CASSLSGRWEAFF	TGTGCCAGCAGTTTATCGGGGCGATGGGAAGCTTTCTTT
TRBV20-1	few	TRBJ2-7	TRBD2	CSARDPLAGGDYYEQYF	TGCAGTGCTAGAGACCCCCTAGCGGGAGGGGATTACTACGAGCAGTACTTC
TRBV28	-	TRBJ2-2	-	CASSFDYLNTGELFF	TGTGCCAGCAGTTTTGACTATTTGAACACCGGGGAGCTGTTTTTT
TRBV12-5	many	TRBJ2-7	TRBD2	CASGFSGTPYEQYF	TGTGCTAGTGGTTTTAGCGGGACCCCCTACGAGCAGTACTTC
TRBV28	-	TRBJ2-5	TRBD1	CASSLRKGAEETQYF	TGTGCCAGCAGTCTAAGAAAGGGGGCGGAAGAGACCCAGTACTTC
TRBV5-6	-	TRBJ2-7	TRBD1	CASTWDRSSYEQYF	TGTGCCAGCACCTGGGACAGAAGCTCCTACGAGCAGTACTTC
TRBV7-9	few	TRBJ2-7	TRBD2	CASSPRTSGRASYEQYF	TGTGCCAGCAGCCCCAGGACTAGCGGGAGGGCGTCCTACGAGCAGTACTTC
TRBV2	few	TRBJ2-3	-	CASRLGGRTDTQYF	TGTGCCAGCAGGTTGGGGGGCCGCACAGATACGCAGTATTTT
TRBV7-9	few	TRBJ2-4	-	CASSPGRGQNIQYF	TGTGCCAGCAGCCCCGGCAGGGGACAAAACATTCAGTACTTC
TRBV28	many	TRBJ1-2	-	CASSLARGYGYTF	TGTGCCAGCAGTTTGGCCAGGGGTTATGGCTACACCTTC
TRBV30	-	TRBJ1-2	-	CAWSVIMGEGYTF	TGTGCCTGGAGTGTAATAATGGGCGAGGGCTACACCTTC
TRBV29-1	many	TRBJ1-1	-	CSVDSRLNTEAFF	TGCAGCGTTGATTCCAGGCTGAACACTGAAGCTTTCTTT
TRBV5-1	-	TRBJ2-5	-	CASSLGVQGQETQYF	TGCGCCAGCAGCTTGGGGGTGCAGGGCCAAGAGACCCAGTACTTC
TRBV19	few	TRBJ2-7	-	CASSISLPYEQYF	TGTGCCAGTAGTATTTCACTACCATACGAGCAGTACTTC
TRBV19	-	TRBJ2-7	-	CASSMEAMSGSYGQYF	TGTGCCAGTAGTATGGAGGCCATGAGCGGTTCCTACGGGCAGTACTTC
TRBV28	many	TRBJ2-1	-	CAIGYGVNEQFF	TGTGCCATCGGATATGGGGTCAATGAGCAGTTCTTC
TRBV6-1	many	TRBJ1-1	TRBD1	CASSTRQGNTEAFF	TGTGCCAGCAGTACTAGACAGGGAAACACTGAAGCTTTCTTT
TRBV18	-	TRBJ2-6	TRBD1	CASSARGQSSSGANVLTF	TGTGCCAGCTCAGCCAGGGGACAGTCCAGCTCTGGGGCCAACGTCCTGACTTTC
TRBV25-1	-	TRBJ2-1	-	CASSELPSVGYNGQFF	TGTGCCAGCAGTGAACTCCCCTCCGTGGGGTACAATGGGCAGTTCTTC
TRBV27	-	TRBJ2-3	-	CASSFLQGPRTDTQYF	TGTGCCAGCAGTTTCCTTCAGGGTCCTAGGACAGATACGCAGTATTTT
TRBV5-1	many	TRBJ2-7	-	CASSEVGYSEQYF	TGCGCCAGCAGCGAGGTGGGGTATTCCGAGCAGTACTTC
TRBV20-1	once	TRBJ2-7	TRBD1	CSARDLRGREQYF	TGCAGTGCTAGAGATCTTAGGGGGCGTGAGCAGTACTTC
TRBV28	few	TRBJ1-6	-	CASSFRGGSMAPLHF	TGTGCCAGCAGTTTCCGCGGGGGGAGTATGGCACCCCTCCACTTT
TRBV29-1	-	TRBJ2-2	TRBD2	CSVDLGDYSGELFF	TGCAGCGTTGATCTAGGGGACTATTCCGGGGAGCTGTTTTTT
TRBV4-3	few	TRBJ2-3	-	CASSQGHASPSTDTQYF	TGCGCCAGCAGCCAAGGCCATGCGTCCCCTAGCACAGATACGCAGTATTTT
TRBV6-2/TRBV6-3	many	TRBJ1-5	-	CASSYLGRGNQPQHF	TGTGCCAGCAGTTACCTAGGTCGTGGCAATCAGCCCCAGCATTTT
TRBV2	many	TRBJ2-7	-	CASSVMTAGSYEQYF	TGTGCCAGCAGTGTTATGACGGCAGGATCCTACGAGCAGTACTTC
TRBV12-3/TRBV12-4	-	TRBJ2-1	-	CASSLRDFLWEQFF	TGTGCCAGCAGTTTAAGGGACTTCCTTTGGGAGCAGTTCTTC
TRBV27	few	TRBJ2-5	TRBD1	CASSPQGASLQQETQYF	TGTGCCAGCAGTCCCCAGGGGGCCTCTTTACAACAAGAGACCCAGTACTTC
TRBV6-1	-	TRBJ1-2	TRBD1	CASSDLLDRVNYGYTF	TGTGCCAGCAGTGATCTTTTGGACAGGGTGAACTATGGCTACACCTTC